This T cell receptor (beta chain) was documented in a study of blood T cells in healthy people across ages. This clonotype was detected a few times. PCR was performed a second time for roughly 7 to 11 cycles using a sample-barcoded 5' primer and a J-beta primer mix. Using its own MiXCR run on the 5' RACE reads, TCRdb lists one record per CDR3 protein. The sample yields more than 600,000 distinct CDR3 sequences, just under 25% seen once. The V end was cut by 0 bases, the J end by 5 bases, with 12 bases between. CDR1 and CDR2 from the germline V gene are LGHNA and YSLEER. The CDR3 has 15 amino acids. A further study also used this sample, focusing on T cells of mothers and their children.

This receptor was identified in a boy aged 5-17 years in good health. The rearrangement links TRBV4-3 to TRBJ2-3, with a possible D match to TRBD1 (6 bases). The specimen was blood. The CDR3 region is CASSQDVGARDTQYF. CDR3 DNA: TGCGCCAGCAGCCAAGATGTGGGGGCGCGAGATACGCAGTATTTT.